The 25 T cell receptor beta chains below all came from one sample that was sequenced in a study of Ad26.COV2.S vaccination and SARS-CoV-2 variants. Indicated treatment: roughly 19 received Ad26.COV2.S at low or high dose, single or two shots; about 5 received placebo; per-sample allocation not given. It was on day 63 after the first vaccine or placebo injection that samples were taken. Produced via immunoSEQ multiplex PCR; TCRdb's table is partial and in-frame only. The sample yields 360,000 or so clones, about 89% seen once. The material was peripheral blood, obtained in a trial of Ad26.COV2.S vaccine versus placebo. These receptors were obtained from a person aged 18 to 59 who received the Ad26.COV2.S COVID-19 vaccine or a placebo.

V and J are TRBV30 and TRBJ2-5, with D possibly being TRBD1 (6 bases). Germline V gives CDR1 GTSNPN, CDR2 SVGIG (reference sequence). This CDR3 is built from 14 residues. Trimming stripped 0 bases from V and 2 bases from J, with 10 bases between. The CDR3 loop is CAWSVQGGQETQYF. Written as DNA, the CDR3 is TGTGCCTGGAGTGTACAAGGGGGTCAAGAGACCCAGTACTTC. The entire variable domain, with the rest obtained from reference TRBV30 and TRBJ2-5, is as follows: SQTIHQWPATLVQPVGSPLSLECTVEGTSNPNLYWYRQAAGRGLQLLFYSVGIGQISSEVPQNLSASRPQDRQFILSSKKLLLSDSGFYLCAWSVQGGQETQYFGPGTRLLVL.

V is TRBV5-1 and J is TRBJ2-3, with a weak D call TRBD1 (7 bases). This CDR3 contains 14 residues. Germline CDR1 and CDR2: SGHRS and YFSETQ. V was clipped by 3 bases and J by 6 bases, with 14 bases between them. The CDR3 DNA is TGCGCCAGCAGCTCCGCCAGGGGGGACGATACGCAGTATTTT. Translating gives CASSSARGDDTQYF.

This chain uses TRBV5-4 with TRBJ2-1; 8 bases line up with TRBD2. This CDR3 contains 16 residues. Germline-derived CDR1 and CDR2 are SGHNT and YYREEE (reference sequence). V shed 0 bases and J 7 bases; nucleotides not matched to a gene: 9. Here the CDR3 reads CASSLASGGPWNEQFF. CDR3 DNA: TGTGCCAGCAGCTTGGCTTCGGGAGGGCCGTGGAATGAGCAGTTCTTC.

The V and J genes are TRBV19 and TRBJ2-1, with 7 bases fitting TRBD2. Germline CDR1 LNHDA, CDR2 SQIVND (reference sequence). The CDR3 has 11 residues. The CDR3 is CSAGERNEQFF. In DNA form, the CDR3 reads TGTTCGGCGGGAGAGAGAAATGAGCAGTTCTTC.

The rearrangement joins TRBV2 to TRBJ2-2; 9 positions agree with TRBD1. The germline V gene has CDR1 SNHLY and CDR2 FYNNEI. Trimming cost V 4 bases and J 7 bases; bases outside gene matches: 7. The CDR3 contains 15 residues. CDR3 sequence: CASSVTGTGYGELFF. In DNA, the CDR3 is TGTGCCAGCAGTGTAACCGGGACAGGGTACGGGGAGCTGTTTTTT. Together with reference TRBV2 and TRBJ2-2, the CDR3 gives the full variable domain: EPEVTQTPSHQVTQMGQEVILRCVPISNHLYFYWYRQILGQKVEFLVSFYNNEISEKSEIFDDQFSVERPDGSNFTLKIRSTKLEDSAMYFCASSVTGTGYGELFFGEGSRLTVL.

This clone was counted once. This chain uses TRBV2 with TRBJ1-2; possible D gene TRBD1, 5 bases. Germline V gene lookup returns CDR1 SNHLY and CDR2 FYNNEI. The ends were cut back, 2 bases at V and 4 bases at J, with 17 bases in the middle. The CDR3 covers 16 residues. The CDR3 region is CASSEMRAGGVYGYTF. CDR3 DNA sequence: TGTGCCAGCAGTGAAATGAGGGCGGGGGGAGTCTATGGCTACACCTTC. The whole variable domain, remainder taken from reference TRBV2 and TRBJ1-2, is EPEVTQTPSHQVTQMGQEVILRCVPISNHLYFYWYRQILGQKVEFLVSFYNNEISEKSEIFDDQFSVERPDGSNFTLKIRSTKLEDSAMYFCASSEMRAGGVYGYTFGSGTRLTVV.

The chain combines TRBV7-3 with TRBJ1-6; D possibly corresponds to TRBD1 (5 bases). V was trimmed by 5 bases and J by 6 bases, leaving 11 bases between them. Germline V lookup: CDR1 SGHTA, CDR2 FQGTGA. This CDR3 region has 14 residues. Written as DNA, the CDR3 is TGTGCCAGCAGCCCGGGACCGCCTAATTCACCCCTCCACTTT. This encodes CASSPGPPNSPLHF.

The chain uses TRBV7-2 and TRBJ2-3; no clear D gene. V lost 3 bases to trimming and J lost 0 bases, with 10 bases between them. Germline V CDR1 and CDR2: SGHTA, FQGNSA. This CDR3 region has 15 residues. As DNA, the CDR3 is TGTGCCAGCAGCTTGCAGGTCGGGAGCACAGATACGCAGTATTTT. It specifies CASSLQVGSTDTQYF.

The chain has TRBV12-2 and TRBJ2-3; the table's D gene call, TRBD2, was not cross checked with the DNA. TRBV12-2 is a documented pseudogene. CDR3 length: 17 residues. CDR3 amino acids: CASRSETSGGCTDTQYF. CDR3 bases: TGTGCAAGTCGCTCCGAGACTAGCGGGGGATGCACAGATACGCAGTATTTT.

The chain combines TRBV6-2 or TRBV6-3 with TRBJ2-5; D perhaps matches TRBD2 (6 bases). V gave up 3 bases and J gave up 5 bases, with 13 bases separating them. The germline V gene encodes CDR1 MNHEY and CDR2 SVGEGT. CDR3 length: 14 amino acids. The CDR3 protein is CASSYTGVLETQYF. CDR3 nucleotides: TGTGCCAGCAGTTATACGGGAGTGCTGGAGACCCAGTACTTC.

The chain has TRBV5-4 and TRBJ1-1, with D unresolved. The germline CDR1 and CDR2 sequences are SGHNT and YYREEE (reference sequence). The CDR3 length is 14 residues. Trimming left V 0 bases short and J 3 bases short, with 9 bases between. CDR3 protein: CASSLGPGYTEAFF. In DNA, the CDR3 is TGTGCCAGCAGCTTGGGTCCGGGGTACACTGAAGCTTTCTTT.

V and J are TRBV27 and TRBJ1-5; TRBD1 aligns across 8 bases. Germline V gene sequence: CDR1 MNHEY, CDR2 SMNVEV (reference sequence). V lost 10 bases to trimming and J lost 5 bases; unmatched junction nucleotides: 4. The CDR3 contains 12 residues. The CDR3 nucleotides are TGTGCCACCACGACAGGGGATCAGCCCCAGCATTTT. This encodes CATTTGDQPQHF.

V and J are TRBV7-9 and TRBJ2-7; weak D call: TRBD1 (5 bases). CDR3 length: 13 residues. In germline, CDR1 is SEHNR, CDR2 FQNEAQ (reference sequence). V was clipped by 3 bases and J by 6 bases, with 12 bases between them. Written as DNA, the CDR3 is TGTGCCAGCAGCTTCACAGGACCCACCGAGCAGTACTTC. Translated: CASSFTGPTEQYF.

The chain carries TRBV5-1 and TRBJ2-3, with 7 bases matching TRBD2. J lost 2 bases, V lost 2 bases, and 5 bases had no gene match. Looked up from germline, CDR1 is SGHRS and CDR2 is YFSETQ. The CDR3 covers 15 residues. This CDR3 is CASSLPAGNTDTQYF. In nucleotides, the CDR3 is TGCGCCAGCAGCTTACCAGCGGGAAACACAGATACGCAGTATTTT.

A few counts support this clone. The chain links TRBV9 to TRBJ1-6; D uncertain. The CDR3 length is 14 residues. V lost 2 bases, J lost 7 bases, and 10 bases lay in between. From germline, CDR1 is SGDLS and CDR2 YYNGEE. CDR3 loop: CASSVTRENSPLHF. The DNA of the CDR3 is TGTGCCAGCAGCGTTACCAGAGAAAATTCACCCCTCCACTTT.

The V gene is TRBV29-1, the J gene TRBJ1-2; D gene unclear. This CDR3 has 14 residues. Germline values: CDR1 SQVTM, CDR2 ANQGSEA. V lost 7 bases and J lost 4, with 19 bases in between. The CDR3 DNA is TGCAGCGCAATGGGCGCCGGCAACCTCTATGGCTACACCTTC. Translating gives CSAMGAGNLYGYTF.

The chain employs TRBV30 and TRBJ1-3, with D possibly being TRBD1 (6 bases). The CDR3 length is 15 residues. The germline CDR1 and CDR2 sequences are GTSNPN and SVGIG (reference sequence). Trimming pared 0 bases from V and 3 bases from J, leaving 12 bases between. Here the CDR3 reads CAWSVRGARGNTIYF. The CDR3 DNA reads TGTGCCTGGAGTGTTCGGGGGGCGCGTGGAAACACCATATATTTT.

This sequence joins TRBV5-4 and TRBJ1-3; D is unclear. There are 14 residues in the CDR3. V gave up 3 bases and J gave up 0 bases, with 7 bases separating them. Germline loops: CDR1 SGHNT, CDR2 YYREEE (reference sequence). CDR3 loop: CASSSPSSGNTIYF. CDR3 sequence (DNA): TGTGCCAGCAGCTCCCCTTCCTCTGGAAACACCATATATTTT.

DNA of the CDR3: TGTGCCAGTAGTATGACAGGGGGCACAGATACGCAGTATTTT. Residues: CASSMTGGTDTQYF. The rearrangement links TRBV19 to TRBJ2-3, with 8 nucleotides matching TRBD1. Germline V gene lookup returns CDR1 LNHDA and CDR2 SQIVND (reference sequence). V lost 3 bases to trimming and J lost 1 base; unmatched junction nucleotides: 0. The CDR3 spans 14 residues.

The chain carries TRBV29-1 and TRBJ2-7; TRBD1 might be the D (5 bases). Deletions cut 7 bases from V and 5 bases from J, with 21 bases between. Germline V gives CDR1 SQVTM, CDR2 ANQGSEA. The CDR3 loop spans 14 amino acids. The CDR3 region is CSAGDVGRKNEQYF. DNA of the CDR3: TGCAGCGCTGGGGATGTGGGGCGCAAGAACGAGCAGTACTTC.

The chain carries TRBV29-1 and TRBJ1-1; no definite D call. The CDR3 totals 14 residues. Germline CDR1 and CDR2: SQVTM and ANQGSEA. Trimming cost V 7 bases and J 5 bases, with 20 bases left between them. For the CDR3, the DNA is TGCAGCGCTACCCCAGACGGAGAGGGTACTGAAGCTTTCTTT. Its translation is CSATPDGEGTEAFF.

The CDR3 is CASSEGMGYEQYF. CDR3 DNA: TGTGCCAGCAGTGAAGGGATGGGATACGAGCAGTACTTC. This chain connects TRBV25-1 to TRBJ2-7, with no clear D. Germline V gene sequence: CDR1 MGHDK, CDR2 SYGVNS. V was shortened by 2 bases and J by 4 bases, with 9 bases between the two germline ends. The CDR3 is 13 residues long.

This chain connects TRBV5-6 to TRBJ2-1; D is uncertain. The V gene lost 4 bases and the J gene lost 6 bases, with 11 bases spanning the gap. The CDR3 loop spans 13 amino acids. Germline V gene lookup returns CDR1 SGHDT and CDR2 YYEEEE. The CDR3 DNA reads TGTGCCAGCAGCGCCCCTATGGCCAATGAGCAGTTCTTC. Translation gives CASSAPMANEQFF.

A remark on this clone: In the same sample, other DNA sequences code for this CDR3. The chain carries TRBV6-5 and TRBJ2-7; no clear D gene. The CDR3 length is 14 residues. Germline CDR1 reads MNHEY; CDR2 reads SVGAGI. V lost 0 bases to trimming and J lost 0 bases, with 6 bases between them. Written as DNA, the CDR3 is TGTGCCAGCAGTTACTCGCGCAGCTCCTACGAGCAGTACTTC. Protein: CASSYSRSSYEQYF.

The genes are TRBV10-1 and TRBJ2-3; TRBD1 or TRBD2 may be the D gene (6 bases each). The CDR3 is 14 amino acids. Looked up from germline, CDR1 is WNHNN and CDR2 is SYGVQD (reference sequence). V was trimmed by 2 bases and J by 2 bases, leaving 8 bases between them. The CDR3 region has the DNA TGCGCCAGCAGTGAGGCGGGACACACAGATACGCAGTATTTT. Protein: CASSEAGHTDTQYF.